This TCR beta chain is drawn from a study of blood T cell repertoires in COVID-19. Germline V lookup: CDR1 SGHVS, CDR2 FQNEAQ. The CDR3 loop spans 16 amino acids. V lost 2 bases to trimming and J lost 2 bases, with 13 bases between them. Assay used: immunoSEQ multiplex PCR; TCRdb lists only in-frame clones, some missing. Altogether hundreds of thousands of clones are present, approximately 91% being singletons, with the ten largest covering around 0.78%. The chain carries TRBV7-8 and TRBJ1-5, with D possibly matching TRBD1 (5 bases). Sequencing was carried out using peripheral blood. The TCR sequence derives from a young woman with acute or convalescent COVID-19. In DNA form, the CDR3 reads TGTGCCAGCAGCTTATATTCGGGGGTTGGCAATCAGCCCCAGCATTTT. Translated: CASSLYSGVGNQPQHF.